The 10 T cell receptor beta chains presented below share a single source sample, sequenced in a study of tumour-infiltrating T cells in Burkitt lymphoma (dated by TCRdb to about 2020). Library construction relied on the immunoSEQ multiplex PCR assay. Held by TCRdb, this immuneACCESS table contains in-frame sequences only and omits some clones. Under half of the omission traces to an unresolved V gene where checked; the cause of the rest is unknown. This sample has around 15,000 clones in its table, and 70% to 80% of those were observed once. 2.1% of the sample belongs to the ten largest clones. Sequencing was carried out using tumor tissue. The receptor set was obtained from a human donor with diffuse large B-cell lymphoma.

The chain carries TRBV7-9 and TRBJ2-3, with 7 bases aligning to TRBD2. In germline, CDR1 is SEHNR, CDR2 FQNEAQ (reference sequence). The CDR3 covers 14 residues. V lost 8 bases and J lost 11; bases outside the gene matches: 16. The CDR3 sequence: CASARGGESGGQYF. CDR3 DNA sequence: TGTGCCAGCGCTCGGGGAGGGGAGAGTGGCGGGCAGTATTTT.

V and J are TRBV7-2 and TRBJ1-1; no clear D. Trimming pared 1 base from V and 6 bases from J, leaving 12 bases between. Germline V lookup: CDR1 SGHTA, CDR2 FQGNSA. The CDR3 extends over 14 amino acids. The CDR3 spells CASSLVAVSPEAFF. CDR3 sequence (DNA): TGTGCCAGCAGCTTAGTAGCGGTCAGCCCTGAAGCTTTCTTT. Full variable domain (missing parts from reference TRBV7-2 and TRBJ1-1): GAGVSQSPSNKVTEKGKDVELRCDPISGHTALYWYRQSLGQGLEFLIYFQGNSAPDKSGLPSDRFSAERTGGSVSTLTIQRTQQEDSAVYLCASSLVAVSPEAFFGQGTRLTVV.

The V call is TRBV7-6, the J call TRBJ2-3; 9 bases map to TRBD2. The CDR3 contains 15 residues. Unmatched junction bases numbered 2, after V lost 3 bases and J lost 1 base. Germline CDR1 SGHVS, CDR2 FNYEAQ. The CDR3 nucleotides read TGTGCCAGCAGCTTGGGCGGGGGGGGCACAGATACGCAGTATTTT. Its protein is CASSLGGGGTDTQYF.

Here the CDR3 DNA reads TGTGCCAGCAGCTTAGTCCTGGGTTTGGACACTGAAGCTTTCTTT. Protein sequence: CASSLVLGLDTEAFF. The chain has TRBV7-9 and TRBJ1-1; D ambiguous. The CDR3 contains 15 residues. CDR1 and CDR2 (germline): SEHNR, FQNEAQ (reference sequence). Trimming removed 1 base at V and 3 bases at J, with 12 bases between.

This chain connects TRBV19 to TRBJ2-5; 7 bases line up with TRBD1. Per the germline V gene, CDR1 is LNHDA and CDR2 is SQIVND (reference sequence). The CDR3 covers 13 residues. After removal of 5 bases from V and 4 bases from J, the junction contained 4 bases not matched to a gene. Written as DNA, the CDR3 is TGTGCCAGTAGTCTGACAGGGTTAGAGACCCAGTACTTC. Protein: CASSLTGLETQYF.

This sequence joins TRBV19 and TRBJ2-1, with 10 bases that match TRBD1. The length of the CDR3 is 14 residues. The germline V gene encodes CDR1 LNHDA and CDR2 SQIVND (reference sequence). V lost 10 bases, J lost 7 bases, and 10 bases stayed unmatched. This CDR3 is CATLDRGLGNEQFF. CDR3 DNA: TGTGCCACCCTTGACAGGGGGCTTGGGAATGAGCAGTTCTTC. Full variable domain (remainder filled in from reference TRBV19 and TRBJ2-1): DGGITQSPKYLFRKEGQNVTLSCEQNLNHDAMYWYRQDPGQGLRLIYYSQIVNDFQKGDIAEGYSVSREKKESFPLTVTSAQKNPTAFYLCATLDRGLGNEQFFGPGTRLTVL.

The V and J genes are TRBV6-1 and TRBJ2-7, with D perhaps matching TRBD2 (5 bases). CDR3 length: 13 residues. Germline CDR1 MNHNS, CDR2 SASEGT. Between the trimmed V and J ends, which lost 2 bases and 6 bases, there was a span of 11 bases. CDR3 bases: TGTGCCAGCAGTGAAATAGCGAGGTCCGAGCAGTACTTC. It encodes CASSEIARSEQYF.

A single count supports this clone. This chain links TRBV5-4 with TRBJ2-3, with 13 bases aligning to TRBD2. V dropped 4 bases and J dropped 3; count of bases not matched to a gene: 8. The CDR3 spans 17 residues. Per the germline V gene, CDR1 is SGHNT and CDR2 is YYREEE (reference sequence). The CDR3 DNA follows: TGTGCCAGCAGCAGGAGGACTAGCGGGAGTAAGACAGATACGCAGTATTTT. Residues: CASSRRTSGSKTDTQYF.

The chain combines TRBV10-3 with TRBJ1-5; D remains unclear. The ends were cut back, 1 base at V and 0 bases at J, with 1 base in the middle. This CDR3 spans 13 amino acids. Germline lookup yields CDR1 ENHRY and CDR2 SYGVKD. In DNA, the CDR3 is TGTGCCATCAGTGAGTTTAGCAATCAGCCCCAGCATTTT. It is translated as CAISEFSNQPQHF.

The gene calls are TRBV2 and TRBJ2-1, with a weak D call TRBD1 (6 bases). The V end was cut by 5 bases, the J end by 7 bases, with 18 bases between. This CDR3 region has 15 residues. Germline V gene lookup returns CDR1 SNHLY and CDR2 FYNNEI. DNA for the CDR3: TGTGCCAGCAGTAACCGGGACAAGTTAAATAATGAGCAGTTCTTC. This gives the protein CASSNRDKLNNEQFF.